Listed below are T cell receptor beta chains from one sample, sequenced in a study of OX40 agonist ivuxolimab in advanced cancers. Sequencing used immunoSEQ multiplex PCR; TCRdb keeps in-frame clones, though not all of them. The data contain some 62,000 clones, around four fifths of them singletons. Source: CD4+ or CD8+ T cells sorted from blood, taken in a trial of the OX40 agonist ivuxolimab. These receptors all come from an adult with an advanced solid tumor such as melanoma, head and neck, liver or kidney cancer. Both conserved end residues are part of each CDR3. The D gene is left open where the match is weak. Size is stated for part of the rows, as once, few or many counts, or as a class when the clone is expanded.

clone size	D gene	V gene	J gene	CDR3 DNA	CDR3 protein
NA	NA	TRBV2	TRBJ1-2	TGTGCCACCTCGGACCGAAAGACGACTAACTATGGCTACACCTTC	CATSDRKTTNYGYTF
NA	TRBD2	TRBV7-6	TRBJ2-7	TGTGCCAGCAGCCGCGGGACTAGCGCATCCTACGAGCAGTACTTC	CASSRGTSASYEQYF
NA	TRBD1	TRBV19	TRBJ1-2	TGTGCCAGCAACGGACAGGGCGGCACTAACTATGGCTACACCTTC	CASNGQGGTNYGYTF
NA	TRBD2	TRBV19	TRBJ2-4	TGTGCCAGTAGTGGGGAGCGGGGGAGGGACATTCAGTACTTC	CASSGERGRDIQYF
NA	NA	TRBV19	TRBJ1-5	TGTGCCAGTAGTATAGTGGGGGGGGCGGACAATCAGCCCCAGCATTTT	CASSIVGGADNQPQHF
once	NA	TRBV5-4	TRBJ1-1	TGTGCCAGCAGCCGGGGACGGCTGAACACTGAAGCTTTCTTT	CASSRGRLNTEAFF
NA	NA	TRBV30	TRBJ2-7	TGTGCCTGGAGGTCGGACCTCCGCGGAGCCGAGCAGTACTTC	CAWRSDLRGAEQYF
NA	TRBD1	TRBV4-1	TRBJ1-6	TGCGCCAGCAGCCTTCCTCCGGGACAGGTTCTCGCACCCCTCCACTTT	CASSLPPGQVLAPLHF
NA	TRBD1	TRBV11-2	TRBJ1-1	TGTGCCAGCAGTCGGACGGACAGGGTCCGGACTGAAGCTTTCTTT	CASSRTDRVRTEAFF
NA	NA	TRBV29-1	TRBJ1-4	TGCAGCGTTGTCGGGGATTCGCGGGAAAAACTGTTTTTT	CSVVGDSREKLFF
NA	TRBD1	TRBV7-2	TRBJ1-2	TGTGCCAGCAGCGCCGGGACAGTCAACTATGGCTACACCTTC	CASSAGTVNYGYTF
NA	NA	TRBV19	TRBJ1-4	TGTGCCAGTACCGCCCCCGGCTTTAATGAAAAACTGTTTTTT	CASTAPGFNEKLFF
NA	NA	TRBV29-1	TRBJ2-7	TGCAGCGTTGGAAGCCCCAGGACAGCCGGATACGAGCAGTACTTC	CSVGSPRTAGYEQYF
NA	NA	TRBV18	TRBJ1-3	TGTGCCAGCTCACCACAGAGGTTCAGGACAATCGGAAACACCATATATTTT	CASSPQRFRTIGNTIYF
few	NA	TRBV5-5	TRBJ1-5	TGTGCCAGCAGCTTCGGGGAAAATCAGCCCCAGCATTTT	CASSFGENQPQHF
few	NA	TRBV29-1	TRBJ2-3	TGCAGCGCGACGGACGGGACCCATACGCAGTATTTT	CSATDGTHTQYF
NA	NA	TRBV6-6	TRBJ1-1	TGTGCCAGCAGACCCGGAGGCACTGAAGCTTTCTTT	CASRPGGTEAFF
NA	NA	TRBV12-5	TRBJ2-4	TGTGCTAGTGGTCCTGCTTGGACAGCCAAAAACATTCAGTACTTC	CASGPAWTAKNIQYF
NA	TRBD1	TRBV6-6	TRBJ2-7	TGTGCCAGCAGTTACCCCATGACAGGGGGCGTGGGAGAGCAGTACTTC	CASSYPMTGGVGEQYF
NA	NA	TRBV7-2	TRBJ1-2	TGTGCCAGCAGTGTGGGCCGGTCGAACTATGGCTACACCTTC	CASSVGRSNYGYTF
NA	NA	TRBV6-5	TRBJ1-2	TGTGCCAGCAGTCCAACTACTAACTATGGCTACACCTTC	CASSPTTNYGYTF
few	NA	TRBV28	TRBJ1-2	TGTGCCAGCAGTTCCTTTCGAGGACCAGCGGATGGCTACACCTTC	CASSSFRGPADGYTF
NA	NA	TRBV7-9	TRBJ1-6	TGTGCCAGCAGCTTTTGGGCAGGGGAAAATTCACCCCTCCACTTT	CASSFWAGENSPLHF
NA	TRBD1	TRBV5-1	TRBJ2-7	TGCGCCAGCAGTCCCTCGGCAGGGGGCTACGAGCAGTACTTC	CASSPSAGGYEQYF
NA	NA	TRBV30	TRBJ1-2	TGTGCCCGCTCTCGGGGCTATGGCTACACCTTC	CARSRGYGYTF
few	NA	TRBV2	TRBJ1-5	TGTGCCAGCAGTGTGGGGCAGAATAATCAGCCCCAGCATTTT	CASSVGQNNQPQHF
NA	NA	TRBV9	TRBJ1-3	TGTGCCAGCAGCGTAGGCCCCTTAGGAGCTTCTGGAAACACCATATATTTT	CASSVGPLGASGNTIYF
few	NA	TRBV4-2	TRBJ1-1	TGTGCCAGCAGCCAAACACTGAACACTGAAGCTTTCTTT	CASSQTLNTEAFF
NA	NA	TRBV28	TRBJ2-1	TGTGCCAGCGCGGGACAGAGGAATGAGCAGTTCTTC	CASAGQRNEQFF
NA	TRBD1	TRBV29-1	TRBJ2-7	TGCAGCGTTGAGGAAGGGACAGGGGTATACGAGCAGTACTTC	CSVEEGTGVYEQYF
NA	NA	TRBV5-4	TRBJ2-3	TGTGCCAGCAGCTTGGGTCTGAGCACAGATACGCAGTATTTT	CASSLGLSTDTQYF
NA	NA	TRBV15	TRBJ2-1	TGTGCCACCAGCAGAAGGGAGAATGAGCAGTTCTTC	CATSRRENEQFF
NA	NA	TRBV11-2	TRBJ1-1	TGTGCCAGCAGCCGGGCAGGATCCACTGAAGCTTTCTTT	CASSRAGSTEAFF
NA	TRBD1	TRBV7-6	TRBJ1-1	TGTGCCAGCAGCCCACGGACAGGGCCCATGAACACTGAAGCTTTCTTT	CASSPRTGPMNTEAFF
NA	TRBD1	TRBV6-6	TRBJ2-7	TGTGCCAGCACTTTGACAGGGGCGGCCTACGAGCAGTACTTC	CASTLTGAAYEQYF
NA	NA	TRBV28	TRBJ2-6	TGTGCCAGCAGTAGGGACGGCTCTGGGGCCAACGTCCTGACTTTC	CASSRDGSGANVLTF
NA	TRBD1	TRBV10-3	TRBJ1-1	TGTGCCATCAGTCCCGACAGAGGGGGCGGGAACACTGAAGCTTTCTTT	CAISPDRGGGNTEAFF
NA	NA	TRBV5-6	TRBJ1-5	TGTGCCAGCAGCTTGGAGGCTTATAGCAATCAGCCCCAGCATTTT	CASSLEAYSNQPQHF
NA	NA	TRBV28	TRBJ2-7	TGTGCCAGCAGTTTGGAGGAGGAGGATTCGTACGAGCAGTACTTC	CASSLEEEDSYEQYF
NA	NA	TRBV7-9	TRBJ2-6	TGTGCCAGCAGCTTCTCCGGCAGACCCTCTGGGGCCAACGTCCTGACTTTC	CASSFSGRPSGANVLTF
once	NA	TRBV6-1	TRBJ1-2	TGTGCCAGCAGTGGCTACAGGGTTGGCTACACCTTC	CASSGYRVGYTF
NA	TRBD2	TRBV27	TRBJ2-2	TGTGCCAGCAGTTTATCCCCAAGGACTAGCGGGAGAGGGTTCGGGACCGGGGAGCTGTTTTTT	CASSLSPRTSGRGFGTGELFF
NA	TRBD2	TRBV10-3	TRBJ2-2	TGTGCCATCAGTGAGGGAGGTTTCGAGCGGGGGCACACCGGGGAGCTGTTTTTT	CAISEGGFERGHTGELFF
NA	NA	TRBV27	TRBJ2-3	TGTGCCAGCAGTTTTATCTTCACAGATACGCAGTATTTT	CASSFIFTDTQYF
NA	TRBD1	TRBV5-1	TRBJ2-7	TGCGCCAGCAGCTTGGGGGACAGCATCTACGAGCAGTACTTC	CASSLGDSIYEQYF
NA	TRBD2	TRBV5-6	TRBJ2-7	TGTGCCAGCAGCGGGGGGGACTACCGCTACGAGCAGTACTTC	CASSGGDYRYEQYF
NA	NA	TRBV4-3	TRBJ1-5	TGCGCCAGCAGCCAAGTTCAGGGTAATCAGCCCCAGCATTTT	CASSQVQGNQPQHF
NA	TRBD1	TRBV5-1	TRBJ2-6	TGCGCCAGCAGTCAGGGGGCGAACGGGGCCAACGTCCTGACTTTC	CASSQGANGANVLTF
NA	TRBD1	TRBV2	TRBJ1-2	TGTGCCAGCAGCCGAATCTACCGGGACAGGGGGCGAAGAAACTATGGCTACACCTTC	CASSRIYRDRGRRNYGYTF
NA	TRBD1	TRBV5-1	TRBJ1-2	TGCGCCAGCAGCTCCGAACCCGGGACAGGGGGAGGCTACACCTTC	CASSSEPGTGGGYTF
NA	NA	TRBV23-1	TRBJ2-1	TGCGCCAGCAGTCAAGTGGCTCAGGGCGTAAGATACAATGAGCAGTTCTTC	CASSQVAQGVRYNEQFF
NA	TRBD1	TRBV7-9	TRBJ2-7	TGTGCCAGCAGCTTTCGGGACAGGTTCTACGAGCAGTACTTC	CASSFRDRFYEQYF
NA	NA	TRBV18	TRBJ2-3	TGTGCCAGCTCACCTTCCCCGGGGACAGATACGCAGTATTTT	CASSPSPGTDTQYF
NA	NA	TRBV5-6	TRBJ2-7	TGTGCCAGCAGCTATTTAGGGATACAGCTCTACGAGCAGTACTTC	CASSYLGIQLYEQYF
NA	NA	TRBV6-5	TRBJ1-1	TGTGCCAGCAGTTACCACTTAGGGACTGAAGCTTTCTTT	CASSYHLGTEAFF
NA	TRBD2	TRBV27	TRBJ2-3	TGTGCCAGCAGTTTAATAGACCCGGGACTAGCGGTTACCACAGATACGCAGTATTTT	CASSLIDPGLAVTTDTQYF
NA	NA	TRBV11-1	TRBJ2-7	TGTGCCAGCAGCCCAAGCGGCAAAAGGGGAAAAGAATACGAGCAGTACTTC	CASSPSGKRGKEYEQYF
NA	NA	TRBV6-6	TRBJ2-3	TGTGCCAGCAGTTACTCGAGGGGCGGAAGCACAGATACGCAGTATTTT	CASSYSRGGSTDTQYF